The 2 T cell receptor beta chains given below trace back to one sample, sequenced in a study of T-cell memory formation after mild COVID-19. In TCRdb, the 5' RACE reads were re-called with MiXCR into one record per CDR3 protein. This sample has 98,000 or so distinct CDR3 sequences, with about a sixth found just once. Sample: PBMCs or a T cell subset sorted from them (not recorded which). The receptors derive from a man between 18 and 29 years old who had mild COVID-19 (a few samples of this study predate the infection). Cell type and time point are not known.

This clonotype occurred a few times. This chain joins TRBV12-3 or TRBV12-4 and TRBJ2-3, with 10 nucleotides matching TRBD2. The CDR3 is 15 amino acids. V shed 7 bases and J 6 bases; nucleotides not matched to a gene: 10. The CDR3 coding sequence is TGTGCCAGCACGCGACCTAGCGGGGGAGGGGATACGCAGTATTTT. Amino acid sequence: CASTRPSGGGDTQYF.

This clonotype was observed a few times. The chain couples TRBV20-1 to TRBJ1-4; 8 bases are shared with TRBD1. Germline V gene sequence: CDR1 DFQATT, CDR2 SNEGSKA (reference sequence). The ends lost 6 bases at V and 5 bases at J; junction bases unmatched: 11. The CDR3 consists of 15 residues. CDR3 loop: CSASDPGQGNEKLFF. As DNA, the CDR3 is TGCAGTGCCTCTGACCCTGGACAGGGAAATGAAAAACTGTTTTTT.